This T cell receptor beta chain was identified during a study of graft-versus-host responses after intestinal transplantation. Study summary: All recipients were given anti-thymocyte globulin induction, and tacrolimus and steroids were then administered for about three years.

Sequencing was performed with immunoSEQ multiplex PCR; in TCRdb, only in-frame clones are kept and a portion is missing. Here the sample spans about 47,000 clones, around 96% being singletons. Turning to this clone: Its matching antigen is unknown.

CDR3 length: 20 residues. The rearrangement joins TRBV1 to TRBJ2-7; the table's D call, TRBD1, was not checked against the DNA. TRBV1 is a known pseudogene. This TCR was sampled from a human donor who was the organ donor for an intestinal transplant. The source material was unstimulated CD8+ T cells sorted from spleen or lymph node cells, sampled before transplant. Written as DNA, the CDR3 is TGCACCAGCAGCCAACTGGTCTCACGGCGAGAAAACCCCAGGGGCTACGAGCAGTACTTC. It is translated as CTSSQLVSRRENPRGYEQYF.